This TCR beta chain came from a study of vaccination and CD4 T cells after COVID-19. About the research overall: Recovered patients in the cohort numbered six men and four women, two of them Hispanic.

With the Oncomine TCR Beta short-read assay, DNA from cultured CD4+ T cells was sequenced. TCRdb redid the calling of the PCR reads with MiXCR, one entry per CDR3 protein. The table lists about 20,000 distinct CDR3 sequences, 50% to 60% of them singletons. Note on this clonotype: The antigen is unknown.

Trimming took 4 bases from V and 4 from J; bases not matched to a gene: 9. Germline V gives CDR1 SGHRS, CDR2 YFSETQ. The length of the CDR3 is 16 residues. Stated treatment: roughly 10-day PBMC culture with coronavirus spike peptide pools or control peptides (ViraFEST assay). T cells were expanded with peptide pools, and expanded clonotypes were identified by TCR sequencing. With about ten days of culture completed, CD4+ T cells were isolated by negative selection. The sequence was obtained from a human donor who had recovered from COVID-19. V gene TRBV5-1 combines with J gene TRBJ2-3, with TRBD2 matching 10 bases. Sequenced material: CD4+ T cells from blood, cultured in vitro, taken before SARS-CoV-2 vaccination. The CDR3 region has the DNA TGCGCCAGCAGCCGAGCCGCCGGGACTAGCGCAGATACGCAGTATTTT. Its protein product is CASSRAAGTSADTQYF.